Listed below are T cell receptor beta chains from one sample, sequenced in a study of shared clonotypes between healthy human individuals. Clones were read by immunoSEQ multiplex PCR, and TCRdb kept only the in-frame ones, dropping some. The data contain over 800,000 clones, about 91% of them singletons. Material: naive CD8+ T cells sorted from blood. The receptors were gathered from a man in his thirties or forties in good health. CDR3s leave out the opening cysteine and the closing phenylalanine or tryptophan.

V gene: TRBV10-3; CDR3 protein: AISDLTTDYQETQY
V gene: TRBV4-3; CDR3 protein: ASSQERYDRTYEQY
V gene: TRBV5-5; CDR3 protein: ASSLDAGTASQPQH
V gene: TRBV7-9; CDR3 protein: ASSLGRDNSYEQY
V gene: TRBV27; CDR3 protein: ASSLINPTSGSSTDTQY
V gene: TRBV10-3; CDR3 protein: AIRHFETGTISNYGYT
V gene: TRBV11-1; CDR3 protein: ASSLRTGGAETQY
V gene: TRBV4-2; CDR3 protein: ASSQELAGALYEQY
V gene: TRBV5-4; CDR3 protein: ASSWGTGGYEQY
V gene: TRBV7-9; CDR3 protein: ASSLEPARVEYEQY
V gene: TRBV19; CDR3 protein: ASSIAAGVFGTEAF
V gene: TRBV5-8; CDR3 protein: ASSPSGEQY
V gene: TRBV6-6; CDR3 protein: ASCLDSNQPQH
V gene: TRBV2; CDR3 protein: ASRGSYNEQF
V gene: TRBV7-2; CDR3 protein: ASSLGGRVEQY
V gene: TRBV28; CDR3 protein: ASSGQSLNTEAF
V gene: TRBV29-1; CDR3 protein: SAGMTGGSYEQY
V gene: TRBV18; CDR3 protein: ASSPVLLRLGSQPQH
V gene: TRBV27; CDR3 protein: ASSYRASYEQY
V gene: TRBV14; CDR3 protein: ASIPTPGQGRCNEQF
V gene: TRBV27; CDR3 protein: ASSPKREGYEQY
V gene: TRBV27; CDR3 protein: ASSGGDGSYEQY
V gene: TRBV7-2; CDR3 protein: ASSSQGSSQPQH
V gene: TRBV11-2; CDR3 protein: ASSLDWGSRGYT
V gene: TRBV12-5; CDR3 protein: ASGGTYNEQF
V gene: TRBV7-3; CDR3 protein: ASSPDSRGVADTQY
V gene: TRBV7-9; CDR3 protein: ASSLATDTQY
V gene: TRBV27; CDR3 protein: ASSPGLIRDTQY
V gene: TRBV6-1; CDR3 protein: ASSELAGVDNEQF
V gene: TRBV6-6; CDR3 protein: ASSRGTAHGYT
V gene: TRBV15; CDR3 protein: ATSHRDMGNQPQH
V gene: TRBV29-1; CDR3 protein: SVPTSVEAF
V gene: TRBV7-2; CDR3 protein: ASSSSGTPSHEQY
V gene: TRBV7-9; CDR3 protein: ASSLGPGAGIYEQY
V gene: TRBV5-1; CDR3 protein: ASSFDTGRYSGANVLT
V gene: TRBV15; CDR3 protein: ATSRSRAYNEQF
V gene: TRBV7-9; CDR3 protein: ASSSRTADGYT
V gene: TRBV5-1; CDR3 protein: ASSLEGEYNEQF
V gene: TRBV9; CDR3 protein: ASSGTGAEQF
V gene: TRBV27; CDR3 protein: ASSLGGHPYNEQF
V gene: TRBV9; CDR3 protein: ASSVGTGLSGYNEQF
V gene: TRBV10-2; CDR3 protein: ASSESLVGYDTQY
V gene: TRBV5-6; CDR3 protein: ASSLVRNTEAF
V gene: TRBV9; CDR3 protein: ASSVVESGVGEVQF
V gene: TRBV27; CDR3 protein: ASSFRIPGLAGETKNEQF
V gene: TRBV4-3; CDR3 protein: ASSQAQGRSSYEQY
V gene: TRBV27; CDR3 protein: ASREGFEQY
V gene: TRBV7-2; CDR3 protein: ASSLGTAYEQY